These 10 T cell receptor beta chains originate from one sample sequenced in a study of T cells in Graves' hyperthyroidism and ophthalmopathy. Amplified regions were TCR beta CDR3 sequences from RNA transcripts. Researchers ran a first-round RT-PCR on the TCR CDR3 using the HTBI primer set. TCRdb re-derived calls from the multiplex PCR reads in MiXCR, one entry per CDR3 protein. The sample shows 660,000 or so distinct CDR3 sequences, 40% to 55% of them seen only once. Sequencing input: peripheral blood or thyroid tissue (not recorded which). The receptors come from an adult man with Graves' disease, either hyperthyroidism or ophthalmopathy (not recorded which).

This clonotype was detected a few times. The V and J genes are TRBV11-2 and TRBJ1-1, with D hard to call. The CDR3 totals 15 residues. CDR1 is SGHAT and CDR2 is FQNNGV in the germline V gene. The V gene lost 4 bases and the J gene lost 2 bases, with 14 bases spanning the gap. CDR3 loop: CASSSSTQINTEAFF. As DNA, the CDR3 is TGTGCCAGCAGCTCGTCCACACAAATCAACACTGAAGCTTTCTTT.

This clonotype was seen ten or more times. The V call is TRBV15, the J call TRBJ2-3, with 9 bases aligning to TRBD2. The trim removed 1 base at V and 5 bases at J, leaving 7 bases unmatched. The germline V gene has CDR1 LNHNV and CDR2 YYDKDF (reference sequence). The CDR3 consists of 16 residues. The CDR3 is CATSRAGGRAEDTQYF. DNA of the CDR3: TGTGCCACCAGCAGAGCGGGCGGGAGGGCCGAAGATACGCAGTATTTT. Together with reference TRBV15 and TRBJ2-3, the CDR3 gives the full variable domain: DAMVIQNPRYQVTQFGKPVTLSCSQTLNHNVMYWYQQKSSQAPKLLFHYYDKDFNNEADTPDNFQSRRPNTSFCFLDIRSPGLGDTAMYLCATSRAGGRAEDTQYFGPGTRLTVL.

In this sample, this clonotype turned up many times. The chain uses TRBV10-3 and TRBJ1-4; D gene uncertain. CDR3 length: 15 residues. Per germline, CDR1 ENHRY and CDR2 SYGVKD. V was cut by 0 bases and J by 8 bases, with 13 bases left in between. Here the CDR3 DNA reads TGTGCCATCAGTGAGTCAGGAAGGTTAAGCGAAAAACTGTTTTTT. Protein product: CAISESGRLSEKLFF.

Regarding this clonotype: The junction shows a germline mismatch at one end, possibly a read error. The chain is built from TRBV10-2 and TRBJ1-5; D is unclear. This CDR3 contains 13 residues. CDR1 is WSHSY and CDR2 is SAAADI in the germline V gene. CDR3 nucleotide sequence: TGTGCCAGCAGACCCACAAACGGGCAGCCCCAGCATTTT. Amino acids: CASRPTNGQPQHF.

This clonotype was counted a single time. The V and J genes are TRBV29-1 and TRBJ1-5; D gene ambiguous. The CDR3 covers 12 residues. Trimming took 7 bases from V and 13 from J, leaving 20 bases between them. Germline V CDR1 and CDR2: SQVTM, ANQGSEA. The CDR3 here is CSAIGLAGEQHF. CDR3 DNA sequence: TGCAGCGCAATAGGACTAGCGGGAGAGCAGCATTTT.

The chain employs TRBV29-1 and TRBJ1-1, with 7 bases aligning to TRBD1. CDR3 length equals 15 residues. V was clipped by 6 bases and J by 0 bases; unmatched bases: 10. CDR1 is SQVTM, CDR2 ANQGSEA, per germline. CDR3 in DNA: TGCAGCGTCAAGGGGGCAGGAAGGATGAACACTGAAGCTTTCTTT. It is translated as CSVKGAGRMNTEAFF.

This clonotype was seen a handful of times. The junction and the germline gene differ at one end; a read error may be behind it. The J gene is TRBJ1-1, the V gene TRBV10-3; maybe TRBD1 (5 bases). Germline values: CDR1 ENHRY, CDR2 SYGVKD. The CDR3 contains 14 residues. CDR3 DNA sequence: TGTGCCAGCAGTGCCATGACAGTGAACACTGAAGCTTTCTTT. It translates to CASSAMTVNTEAFF.

This clonotype has a handful of counts. The CDR3 sequence is CASSLMGQGHTEAFF. The CDR3 DNA reads TGTGCCAGCAGCTTGATGGGGCAGGGTCATACTGAAGCTTTCTTT. The J gene is TRBJ1-1, the V gene TRBV7-9, with a weak D call TRBD1 (5 bases). CDR3 size: 15 residues. V was trimmed by 3 bases and J by 5 bases, leaving 16 bases between them. Germline values: CDR1 SEHNR, CDR2 FQNEAQ (reference sequence).

V is TRBV15 and J is TRBJ1-4; D unclear. Germline CDR1 LNHNV, CDR2 YYDKDF (reference sequence). With 0 bases removed from V and 10 bases from J, the gap between germline ends came to 9 bases. The CDR3 has 13 residues. CDR3 loop: CATSRDFSGKLFF. The CDR3, as DNA: TGTGCCACCAGCAGAGATTTTTCTGGAAAACTGTTTTTT.

The V call is TRBV20-1, the J call TRBJ1-5; no clear D. Germline V gene lookup returns CDR1 DFQATT and CDR2 SNEGSKA (reference sequence). V was cut by 3 bases and J by 1 base, with 4 bases left in between. The CDR3 consists of 12 residues. The chain's CDR3 is CSASLSNQPQHF. The CDR3 coding sequence is TGCAGTGCTAGTCTCAGCAATCAGCCCCAGCATTTT.